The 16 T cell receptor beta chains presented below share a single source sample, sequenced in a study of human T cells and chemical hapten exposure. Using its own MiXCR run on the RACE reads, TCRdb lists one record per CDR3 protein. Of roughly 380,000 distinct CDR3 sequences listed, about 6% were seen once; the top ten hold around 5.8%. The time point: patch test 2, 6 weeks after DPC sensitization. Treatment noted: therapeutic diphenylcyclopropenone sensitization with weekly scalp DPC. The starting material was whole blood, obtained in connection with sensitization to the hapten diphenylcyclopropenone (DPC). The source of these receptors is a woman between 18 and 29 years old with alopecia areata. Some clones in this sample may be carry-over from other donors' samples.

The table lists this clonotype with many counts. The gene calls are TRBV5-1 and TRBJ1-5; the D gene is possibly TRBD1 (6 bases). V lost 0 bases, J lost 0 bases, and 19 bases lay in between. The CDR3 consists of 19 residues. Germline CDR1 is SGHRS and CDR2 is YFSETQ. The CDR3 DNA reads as TGCGCCAGCAGCTTGGTGGGGACAAAGGCCTTTTATAGCAATCAGCCCCAGCATTTT. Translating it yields CASSLVGTKAFYSNQPQHF. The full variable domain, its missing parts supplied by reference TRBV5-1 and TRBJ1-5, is KAGVTQTPRYLIKTRGQQVTLSCSPISGHRSVSWYQQTPGQGLQFLFEYFSETQRNKGNFPGRFSGRQFSNSRSEMNVSTLELGDSALYLCASSLVGTKAFYSNQPQHFGDGTRLSIL.

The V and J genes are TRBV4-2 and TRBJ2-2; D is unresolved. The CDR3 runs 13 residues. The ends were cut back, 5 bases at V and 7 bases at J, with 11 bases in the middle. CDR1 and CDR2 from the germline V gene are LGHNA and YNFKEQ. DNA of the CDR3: TGTGCCAGCAGCGAAAAAGTTGGCGGGGAGCTGTTTTTT. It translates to CASSEKVGGELFF.

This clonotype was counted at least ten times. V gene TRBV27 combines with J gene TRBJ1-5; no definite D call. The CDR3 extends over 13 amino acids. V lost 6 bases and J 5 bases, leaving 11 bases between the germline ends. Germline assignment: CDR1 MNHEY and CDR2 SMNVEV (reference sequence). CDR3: CASRGDGYQPQHF. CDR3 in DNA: TGTGCCAGCAGGGGCGACGGGTATCAGCCCCAGCATTTT.

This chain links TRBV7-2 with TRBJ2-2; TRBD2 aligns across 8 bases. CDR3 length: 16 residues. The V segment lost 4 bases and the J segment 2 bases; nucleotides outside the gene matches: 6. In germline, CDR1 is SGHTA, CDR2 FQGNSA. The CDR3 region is CASSSVAGGNTGELFF. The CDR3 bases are TGTGCCAGCAGCTCCGTTGCGGGGGGCAACACCGGGGAGCTGTTTTTT.

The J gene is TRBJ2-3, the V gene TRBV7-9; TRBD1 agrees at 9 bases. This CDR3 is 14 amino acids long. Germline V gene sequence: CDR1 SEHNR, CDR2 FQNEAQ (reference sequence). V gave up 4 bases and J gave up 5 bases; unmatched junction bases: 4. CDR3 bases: TGTGCCAGCAGCTACGGACAGGGGCAAGATACGCAGTATTTT. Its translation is CASSYGQGQDTQYF.

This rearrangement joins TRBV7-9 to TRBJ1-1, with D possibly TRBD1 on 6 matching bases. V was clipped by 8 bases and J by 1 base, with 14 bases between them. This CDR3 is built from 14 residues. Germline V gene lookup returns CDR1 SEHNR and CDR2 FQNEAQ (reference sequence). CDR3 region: CASPYRDKNTEAFF. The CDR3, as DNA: TGTGCCAGCCCTTACCGGGACAAGAACACTGAAGCTTTCTTT. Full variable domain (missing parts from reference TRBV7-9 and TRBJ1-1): DTGVSQNPRHKITKRGQNVTFRCDPISEHNRLYWYRQTLGQGPEFLTYFQNEAQLEKSRLLSDRFSAERPKGSFSTLEIQRTEQGDSAMYLCASPYRDKNTEAFFGQGTRLTVV.

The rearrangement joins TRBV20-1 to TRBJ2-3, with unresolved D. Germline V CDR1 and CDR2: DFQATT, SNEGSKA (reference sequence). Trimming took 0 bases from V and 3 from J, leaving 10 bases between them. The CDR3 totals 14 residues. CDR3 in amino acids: CSAREGRVTDTQYF. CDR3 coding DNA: TGCAGTGCTAGAGAAGGAAGGGTGACAGATACGCAGTATTTT.

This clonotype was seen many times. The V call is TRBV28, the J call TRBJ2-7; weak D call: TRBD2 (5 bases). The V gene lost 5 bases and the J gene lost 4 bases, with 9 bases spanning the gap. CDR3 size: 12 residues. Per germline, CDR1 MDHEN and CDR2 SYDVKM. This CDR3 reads CASSPGKYEQYF. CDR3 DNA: TGTGCCAGCAGTCCCGGGAAGTACGAGCAGTACTTC.

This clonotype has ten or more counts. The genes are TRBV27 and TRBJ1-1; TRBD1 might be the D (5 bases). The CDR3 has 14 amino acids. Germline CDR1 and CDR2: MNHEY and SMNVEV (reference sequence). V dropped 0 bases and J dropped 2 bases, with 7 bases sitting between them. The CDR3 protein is CASSLSGPNTEAFF. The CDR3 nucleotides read TGTGCCAGCAGTTTATCGGGACCCAACACTGAAGCTTTCTTT.

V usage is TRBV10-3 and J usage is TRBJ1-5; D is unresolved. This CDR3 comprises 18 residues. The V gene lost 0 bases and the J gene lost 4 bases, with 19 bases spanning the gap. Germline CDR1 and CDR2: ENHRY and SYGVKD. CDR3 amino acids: CAISESMVPGQQNQPQHF. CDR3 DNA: TGTGCCATCAGTGAGTCGATGGTGCCCGGCCAGCAGAATCAGCCCCAGCATTTT.

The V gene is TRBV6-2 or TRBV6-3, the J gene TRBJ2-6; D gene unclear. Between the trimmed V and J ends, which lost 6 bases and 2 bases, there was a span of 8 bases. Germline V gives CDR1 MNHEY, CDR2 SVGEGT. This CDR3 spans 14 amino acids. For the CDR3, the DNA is TGTGCCAGCAGGACAAGACCTGGGGCCAACGTCCTGACTTTC. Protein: CASRTRPGANVLTF.

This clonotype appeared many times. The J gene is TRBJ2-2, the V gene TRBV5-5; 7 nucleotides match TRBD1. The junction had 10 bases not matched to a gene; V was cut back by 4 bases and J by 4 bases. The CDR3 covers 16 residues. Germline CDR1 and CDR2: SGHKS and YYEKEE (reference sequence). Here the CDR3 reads CASSPTQGDLTGELFF. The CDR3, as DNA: TGTGCCAGCAGCCCTACCCAGGGGGACCTCACCGGGGAGCTGTTTTTT.

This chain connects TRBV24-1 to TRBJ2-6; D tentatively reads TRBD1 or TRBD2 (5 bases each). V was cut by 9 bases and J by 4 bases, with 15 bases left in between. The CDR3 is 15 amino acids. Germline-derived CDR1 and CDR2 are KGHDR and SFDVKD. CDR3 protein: CATGATGTGANVLTF. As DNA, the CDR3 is TGTGCCACCGGAGCTACGGGGACCGGGGCCAACGTCCTGACTTTC.

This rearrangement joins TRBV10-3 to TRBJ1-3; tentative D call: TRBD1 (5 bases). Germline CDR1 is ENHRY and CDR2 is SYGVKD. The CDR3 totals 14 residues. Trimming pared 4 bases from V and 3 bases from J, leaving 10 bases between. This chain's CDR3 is CAISVGGNGNTIYF. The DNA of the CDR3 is TGTGCCATCAGTGTTGGGGGGAATGGAAACACCATATATTTT.

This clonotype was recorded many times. CDR3 region: CASSLGGTGNTEAFF. CDR3 DNA sequence: TGTGCCAGCAGCTTAGGGGGGACAGGGAACACTGAAGCTTTCTTT. The V call is TRBV13, the J call TRBJ1-1; 8 bases agree with TRBD1. Germline CDR1 and CDR2: PRHDT and FYEKMQ (reference sequence). J lost 1 base, V lost 0 bases, and 1 base had no gene match. The CDR3 length is 15 residues.

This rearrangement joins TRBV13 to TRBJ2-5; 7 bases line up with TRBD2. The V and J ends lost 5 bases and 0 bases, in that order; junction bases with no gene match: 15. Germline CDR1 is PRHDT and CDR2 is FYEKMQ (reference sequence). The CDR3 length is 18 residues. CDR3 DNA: TGTGCCAGCAGCCACTTCCCTTACGGGGGAGGGTACCAAGAGACCCAGTACTTC. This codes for CASSHFPYGGGYQETQYF. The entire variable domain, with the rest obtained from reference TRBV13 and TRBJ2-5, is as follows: AAGVIQSPRHLIKEKRETATLKCYPIPRHDTVYWYQQGPGQDPQFLISFYEKMQSDKGSIPDRFSAQQFSDYHSELNMSSLELGDSALYFCASSHFPYGGGYQETQYFGPGTRLLVL.